Listed here are 8 T cell receptor beta chains from one sample, sequenced in a study of cytomegalovirus exposure and HLA in healthy donors. PCR involved 60 Vbeta and 13 Jbeta primers. Sequencing was performed with immunoSEQ multiplex PCR; in TCRdb, only in-frame clones are kept and a portion is missing. This table has around 200,000 clones, more than 60% appearing once. The sample was PBMCs. Source of these receptors: a man aged 45-60 years in good health and CMV-seronegative.

The chain joins TRBV4-2 to TRBJ2-2, with 9 positions matching TRBD2. This CDR3 has 19 residues. The trim removed 0 bases at V and 6 bases at J, leaving 14 bases unmatched. Looked up from germline, CDR1 is LGHNA and CDR2 is YNFKEQ. CDR3 residues: CASSQDQPSLAGWAGELFF. CDR3 DNA sequence: TGTGCCAGCAGCCAAGATCAACCCTCACTAGCGGGTTGGGCCGGGGAGCTGTTTTTT.

V gene TRBV7-9 combines with J gene TRBJ2-1; D possibly corresponds to TRBD2 (6 bases). Per germline, CDR1 SEHNR and CDR2 FQNEAQ (reference sequence). This CDR3 contains 17 residues. The germline V and J ends were trimmed by 2 bases and 6 bases, with 20 bases remaining between them. The CDR3 DNA sequence: TGTGCCAGCAGCTTAAGTAGTGTGGCGGGAACCCCCAATGAGCAGTTCTTC. It translates to CASSLSSVAGTPNEQFF.

The sample holds one count of this clone. This rearrangement joins TRBV14 to TRBJ2-3; 8 nucleotides align to TRBD2. V lost 3 bases, J lost 4 bases, and 15 bases stayed unmatched. The V gene's germline CDR1 is SGHDN and CDR2 FVKESK. This CDR3 spans 18 amino acids. This chain's CDR3 is CASSHRGPGSGSSDTQYF. The CDR3, as DNA: TGTGCCAGCAGCCACAGGGGCCCAGGGAGCGGGAGTTCAGATACGCAGTATTTT.

With regard to this clone: Other DNA sequences of this sample code for an identical CDR3. J is TRBJ1-1 and V is TRBV5-4, with D maybe TRBD1 (6 bases). The CDR3 runs to 15 residues. Germline CDR1 reads SGHNT; CDR2 reads YYREEE (reference sequence). Trimming shortened V by 0 bases and J by 1 base, and 10 bases separated the two germline ends. CDR3 DNA: TGTGCCAGCAGCTTGGTGGCGGGGGCGAACACTGAAGCTTTCTTT. This codes for CASSLVAGANTEAFF.

The rearrangement joins TRBV6-1 to TRBJ1-3; possible D gene TRBD1, 5 bases. Germline-derived CDR1 and CDR2 are MNHNS and SASEGT. Trimming took 5 bases from V and 2 from J, leaving 10 bases between them. The length of the CDR3 is 14 residues. In nucleotides, the CDR3 is TGTGCCAGCAGTAACGGGGGAACTGGAAACACCATATATTTT. It specifies CASSNGGTGNTIYF.

This clone was counted once. J is TRBJ1-4 and V is TRBV18; no clear D. Germline-derived CDR1 and CDR2 are KGHSH and LQKENI. V dropped 3 bases and J dropped 2 bases, with 7 bases sitting between them. The CDR3 is 14 residues long. The CDR3 is CASSPEWTNEKLFF. Here the CDR3 DNA reads TGTGCCAGCTCACCGGAGTGGACTAATGAAAAACTGTTTTTT. The entire variable domain, with the rest obtained from reference TRBV18 and TRBJ1-4, is as follows: NAGVMQNPRHLVRRRGQEARLRCSPMKGHSHVYWYRQLPEEGLKFMVYLQKENIIDESGMPKERFSAEFPKEGPSILRIQQVVRGDSAAYFCASSPEWTNEKLFFGSGTQLSVL.

This clone was picked up one time. This chain joins TRBV29-1 and TRBJ2-1; possible D gene TRBD1, 6 bases. CDR1 is SQVTM, CDR2 ANQGSEA, per germline. V was shortened by 1 base and J by 1 base, with 17 bases between the two germline ends. The CDR3 length is 17 residues. The CDR3 coding sequence is TGCAGCGTTGAAGGGGCGGCAGGGGCGTTTTCCTACAATGAGCAGTTCTTC. It is translated as CSVEGAAGAFSYNEQFF.

V is TRBV5-1 and J is TRBJ1-1; the match to TRBD1 covers 9 bases. J was trimmed by 7 bases and V by 4 bases; bases with no gene match: 8. This CDR3 region has 14 residues. Germline V gene lookup returns CDR1 SGHRS and CDR2 YFSETQ. CDR3 coding DNA: TGCGCCAGCAGCACCGGACAGGGGCAAGGTGAAGCTTTCTTT. Its protein product is CASSTGQGQGEAFF.